The 18 T cell receptor beta chains in this list originate from one sample, sequenced in a study of siplizumab effects on memory and regulatory T cells. Sequenced by immunoSEQ multiplex PCR; TCRdb stores in-frame clones only, minus some. The sample shows more than 85,000 clones, just over 90% of them seen only once. The source material was Tregs sorted from blood. The receptors were sampled from a human donor in good health.

This chain joins TRBV5-1 and TRBJ2-1, with TRBD2 matching over 10 bases. CDR1 SGHRS and CDR2 YFSETQ come from the germline V gene. V shed 2 bases and J 5 bases; nucleotides not matched to a gene: 7. The CDR3 contains 16 residues. CDR3 loop: CASSLSLAGTNNEQFF. The CDR3 DNA reads TGCGCCAGCAGCTTATCACTAGCGGGGACCAACAATGAGCAGTTCTTC.

The chain couples TRBV10-3 to TRBJ2-7; 8 nucleotides line up with TRBD1. V was clipped by 8 bases and J by 1 base; unmatched bases: 10. Germline V gives CDR1 ENHRY, CDR2 SYGVKD. The CDR3 has 15 amino acids. As DNA, the CDR3 is TGTGCCATCGCGGCTGGGGGACAGGCGTCCTACGAGCAGTACTTC. Protein sequence: CAIAAGGQASYEQYF.

The chain recombines TRBV7-9 with TRBJ1-2; D gene unclear. CDR3 length: 10 amino acids. Germline assignment: CDR1 SEHNR and CDR2 FQNEAQ (reference sequence). V was trimmed by 8 bases and J by 8 bases, leaving 9 bases between them. CDR3 protein: CASERAGYTF. CDR3 coding DNA: TGTGCCAGCGAGAGGGCGGGCTACACCTTC.

This clone appeared once. The chain recombines TRBV5-1 with TRBJ2-1; no reliable D call. Deletions cut 4 bases from V and 0 bases from J, with 8 bases between. The CDR3 loop spans 14 amino acids. The germline gives CDR1 SGHRS, CDR2 YFSETQ. CDR3 in DNA: TGCGCCAGCAGCCCGATGTCCTCCTACAATGAGCAGTTCTTC. This translates into CASSPMSSYNEQFF.

This clone was found a few times. The chain has TRBV14 and TRBJ1-1; D gene uncertain. The V gene lost 6 bases and the J gene lost 6 bases, with 2 bases spanning the gap. Germline CDR1 reads SGHDN; CDR2 reads FVKESK. The CDR3 runs 9 residues. This chain's CDR3 is CASRPEAFF. In DNA form, the CDR3 reads TGTGCCAGCAGGCCTGAAGCTTTCTTT. Filled out from reference TRBV14 and TRBJ1-1, the complete variable domain reads EAGVTQFPSHSVIEKGQTVTLRCDPISGHDNLYWYRRVMGKEIKFLLHFVKESKQDESGMPNNRFLAERTGGTYSTLKVQPAELEDSGVYFCASRPEAFFGQGTRLTVV.

This rearrangement joins TRBV7-8 to TRBJ1-1; a possible D gene is TRBD1 (5 bases). The CDR3 runs to 15 residues. V was cut by 3 bases and J by 0 bases, with 11 bases left in between. Germline V gene data show CDR1 as SGHVS and CDR2 as FQNEAQ. Here the CDR3 reads CASSLTAYMNTEAFF. The DNA for the CDR3 is TGTGCCAGCAGCTTGACAGCGTACATGAACACTGAAGCTTTCTTT.

This sequence joins TRBV7-9 and TRBJ2-1; 7 bases match TRBD2. The CDR3 totals 15 residues. V gave up 1 base and J gave up 1 base; unmatched junction bases: 1. Germline assignment: CDR1 SEHNR and CDR2 FQNEAQ (reference sequence). The CDR3 coding sequence is TGTGCCAGCAGCTTAGGGCGGGAGTCCTACAATGAGCAGTTCTTC. Amino acid sequence: CASSLGRESYNEQFF.

This sequence joins TRBV6-5 and TRBJ2-2; 7 bases align to TRBD2. Germline lookup yields CDR1 MNHEY and CDR2 SVGAGI. This CDR3 contains 12 residues. J lost 5 bases, V lost 6 bases, and 0 bases had no gene match. The CDR3 DNA reads as TGTGCCAGCAGGGGACTAACCGGGGAGCTGTTTTTT. Its translation is CASRGLTGELFF.

This sequence joins TRBV5-1 and TRBJ2-4, with D unresolved. V was trimmed by 3 bases and J by 0 bases, leaving 7 bases between them. The germline CDR1 and CDR2 sequences are SGHRS and YFSETQ. The CDR3 sequence is 14 residues long. The CDR3 DNA follows: TGCGCCAGCAGCTCGACAATAGCCAAAAACATTCAGTACTTC. It yields the protein CASSSTIAKNIQYF.

The chain employs TRBV19 and TRBJ1-2; possible D gene TRBD1, 5 bases. The CDR3 runs to 15 residues. Trimming cost V 5 bases and J 0 bases, with 13 bases left between them. Germline V gene lookup returns CDR1 LNHDA and CDR2 SQIVND (reference sequence). The CDR3 spells CASSARGSANYGYTF. CDR3 nucleotide sequence: TGTGCCAGTAGTGCTCGGGGGTCAGCTAACTATGGCTACACCTTC.

The V call is TRBV2, the J call TRBJ2-7, with TRBD1 matching 7 bases. CDR3 length equals 13 residues. V lost 5 bases to trimming and J lost 6 bases; unmatched junction nucleotides: 7. Germline V lookup: CDR1 SNHLY, CDR2 FYNNEI. CDR3 loop: CASSLDRAAEQYF. The CDR3 DNA sequence: TGTGCCAGCAGTTTAGACAGGGCTGCCGAGCAGTACTTC.

The gene calls are TRBV6-1 and TRBJ1-3; no clear D gene. The CDR3 loop spans 13 amino acids. CDR1 is MNHNS, CDR2 SASEGT, per germline. V was cut by 6 bases and J by 0 bases, with 6 bases left in between. This CDR3 is CASRVTSGNTIYF. The CDR3 DNA is TGTGCCAGCAGGGTTACCTCTGGAAACACCATATATTTT.

The chain uses TRBV21-1 and TRBJ1-2. TRBV21-1 is a pseudogene segment. The CDR3 has 19 amino acids. The CDR3 nucleotides are TGTGCCAGCAGCAAAGACGGCCTCTACACCCTAGGGATCCCGTATGGCTACACCTTC. It specifies CASSKDGLYTLGIPYGYTF.

The chain combines TRBV21-1 with TRBJ2-3; no DNA check was done on the table's D call, TRBD2. TRBV21-1 is marked as a pseudogene. CDR3 length: 16 amino acids. DNA of the CDR3: TGTGCCAGCAGCAAAGATAGTAACTCTAGCACAGATACGCAGTATTTT. Translated: CASSKDSNSSTDTQYF.

In its sample, this clone was seen once. The chain carries TRBV7-3 and TRBJ2-5, with 7 positions matching TRBD1. CDR3 length: 15 amino acids. Germline values: CDR1 SGHTA, CDR2 FQGTGA. With 0 bases clipped from V and 0 bases from J, the junction kept 1 base outside the gene matches. The CDR3 bases are TGTGCCAGCAGCTTAACCGGGACAGACCAAGAGACCCAGTACTTC. Protein: CASSLTGTDQETQYF.

The V call is TRBV11-2, the J call TRBJ2-7; a possible D gene is TRBD1 (6 bases). Trimming took 8 bases from V and 2 from J, leaving 13 bases between them. CDR1 and CDR2 from the germline V gene are SGHAT and FQNNGV. The CDR3 covers 13 residues. Written as DNA, the CDR3 is TGTGCCAGCCAATCCCAGGGGCCCTACGAGCAGTACTTC. As protein: CASQSQGPYEQYF.

This chain connects TRBV2 to TRBJ2-1; 11 bases agree with TRBD2. Germline-derived CDR1 and CDR2 are SNHLY and FYNNEI. Trimming at V came to 4 bases and at J to 0 bases, leaving 8 bases not matched to a gene. This CDR3 comprises 18 residues. The CDR3 sequence is CASSVPGLAVSSYNEQFF. The CDR3 region has the DNA TGTGCCAGCAGTGTCCCGGGACTAGCGGTGAGCTCCTACAATGAGCAGTTCTTC.

This chain links TRBV4-1 with TRBJ2-1; 7 nucleotides align to TRBD1. The germline V gene has CDR1 MGHRA and CDR2 YSYEKL. J was trimmed by 12 bases and V by 2 bases; bases with no gene match: 13. The CDR3 length is 15 residues. This CDR3 reads CASSQLTQSGGWQFF. The CDR3, as DNA: TGCGCCAGCAGCCAACTAACCCAATCAGGGGGATGGCAGTTCTTC.